The present TCR beta chain was sequenced within a study of type 1 and type 2 diabetes patients. Study-level background: Sequencing for the whole study yielded 18,976,912 paired-end reads.

The study's findings and limits: In CD4+ and CD8+ T cells, type 2 diabetes diversity exceeded type 1.

The PCR template was genomic DNA. The TCR beta CDR3 region was amplified using 30 forward and 13 reverse primers. One entry per CDR3 protein, called by TCRdb with MiXCR from the multiplex PCR reads. The sample yields about 270,000 distinct CDR3 sequences, roughly 50% seen once. The trim removed 4 bases at V and 0 bases at J, leaving 5 bases unmatched. The CDR3 is 16 amino acids. The germline CDR1 and CDR2 sequences are KGHDR and SFDVKD. Standard classification criteria confirmed type 1 or type 2 diabetes in all patients. This clonotype has a single count. Its antigen is still unknown. The chain is built from TRBV24-1 and TRBJ2-7, with 10 positions matching TRBD1. The receptor's source is a man between 18 and 35 years old with type 2 diabetes. The sequencing input was peripheral blood mononuclear cells (PBMCs). The CDR3 is CATSDPRTGGSYEQYF. The CDR3 bases are TGTGCCACCAGTGACCCCAGGACAGGGGGCTCCTACGAGCAGTACTTC.